Following are 30 T cell receptor beta chains from one sample sequenced in a study of blood T cells in healthy people across ages. Next came a second PCR, run for roughly 6 to 11 cycles, which used a sample-barcoded 5' primer along with a J-beta primer mix. TCRdb itself ran the 5' RACE reads through MiXCR, one entry per CDR3 protein. Of 600,000 to 800,000 distinct CDR3 sequences listed, roughly half are singletons. The sequenced sample was blood. All receptors come from an elderly woman in good health.

This clonotype has a count of ten or more. A read error may be the cause here, since a much bigger clone is one base away. The rearrangement uses TRBV2 and TRBJ2-6, with D possibly being TRBD1 (6 bases). CDR1 SNHLY and CDR2 FYNNEI come from the germline V gene. V was shortened by 1 base and J by 0 bases, with 13 bases between the two germline ends. This CDR3 comprises 18 residues. In DNA, the CDR3 is TGTGCCAGCAGTGAAGGTAACAGGGCGGTCTCTGGGGCCAACGTCCTGACTTTC. Its protein product is CASSEGNRAVSGANVLTF.

Comment on this clonotype: A read error may explain this, as a much larger clone is one base away. The rearrangement joins TRBV20-1 to TRBJ2-1, with 9 bases that match TRBD2. The CDR3 totals 11 residues. The J segment lost 13 bases and the V segment lost 8 bases, leaving 9 bases of the junction unmatched. CDR1 and CDR2 (germline): DFQATT, SNEGSKA (reference sequence). The CDR3, as DNA: TGCAGTCTTCCTAGCGGGATTGTACAGTTCTTC. Amino acids: CSLPSGIVQFF.

The gene calls are TRBV30 and TRBJ1-6; D is ambiguous. Germline values: CDR1 GTSNPN, CDR2 SVGIG (reference sequence). V lost 0 bases and J lost 8, with 11 bases in between. This CDR3 has 14 amino acids. Here the CDR3 DNA reads TGTGCCTGGAGTGTACGGGTTCGGGATTCACCCCTCCACTTT. Protein sequence: CAWSVRVRDSPLHF.

This rearrangement joins TRBV5-5 to TRBJ2-5, with TRBD1 matching over 8 bases. In germline, CDR1 is SGHKS, CDR2 YYEKEE (reference sequence). Unmatched junction bases numbered 6, after V lost 4 bases and J lost 1 base. CDR3 length: 15 residues. This CDR3 is CASSTGQAIQETQYF. DNA for the CDR3: TGTGCCAGCAGCACGGGACAGGCTATCCAAGAGACCCAGTACTTC.

This clonotype turned up a few times. The V gene is TRBV18, the J gene TRBJ2-3, with D perhaps matching TRBD2 (5 bases). Germline values: CDR1 KGHSH, CDR2 LQKENI. V lost 6 bases to trimming and J lost 1 base, with 14 bases between them. CDR3 length equals 15 residues. DNA for the CDR3: TGTGCCAGCTCCCCGGGGTACCAGGGCACAGATACGCAGTATTTT. Its protein is CASSPGYQGTDTQYF.

The rearrangement links TRBV5-5 to TRBJ1-6, with 8 bases that match TRBD1. V lost 4 bases and J lost 6; bases outside the gene matches: 9. Germline CDR1 and CDR2: SGHKS and YYEKEE (reference sequence). This CDR3 region has 16 residues. The CDR3 protein is CASSNGGDRLNSPLHF. CDR3 bases: TGTGCCAGCAGCAACGGGGGGGACAGGCTTAATTCACCCCTCCACTTT.

In its sample, this clonotype was seen a few times. The chain carries TRBV9 and TRBJ2-6; D call uncertain. Germline V lookup: CDR1 SGDLS, CDR2 YYNGEE. The CDR3 runs to 14 residues. The germline V and J ends were trimmed by 0 bases and 1 base, with 2 bases remaining between them. The CDR3 region has the DNA TGTGCCAGCAGCGTAGGTTCTGGGGCCAACGTCCTGACTTTC. Encoded protein: CASSVGSGANVLTF.

For the CDR3, the DNA is TGTGCCAGCAAAGCCGCCCAGGGACCCAATGAGCAGTACTTC. This encodes CASKAAQGPNEQYF. The rearrangement uses TRBV6-1 and TRBJ2-5; the D call may be TRBD1 or TRBD2 (5 bases each). CDR1 is MNHNS, CDR2 SASEGT, per germline. V lost 7 bases and J lost 11, with 23 bases in between. The CDR3 is made up of 14 amino acids.

The V call is TRBV7-3, the J call TRBJ2-1; maybe TRBD1 (7 bases). The DNA end is more similar to TRBJ2-7, so the J call may be wrong. Germline CDR1 SGHTA, CDR2 FQGTGA. The CDR3 spans 15 residues. The CDR3 nucleotides are TGTGCCAGCAGCTCCTCAGGGGGGCCCTACAATGAGCAGTACTTC. Its translation: CASSSSGGPYNEQYF.

This clonotype was seen once. The V gene is TRBV7-8, the J gene TRBJ1-2, with D unresolved. The V end lost 5 bases, the J end lost 3 bases, and 22 bases lay between the germline ends. Germline CDR1 SGHVS, CDR2 FQNEAQ. The CDR3 sequence is 17 residues long. This CDR3 is CASSHPGGVGIDYGYTF. As DNA, the CDR3 is TGTGCCAGCAGCCACCCCGGCGGGGTCGGAATCGACTATGGCTACACCTTC. Full variable domain (outside the CDR3, taken from reference TRBV7-8 and TRBJ1-2): GAGVSQSPRYKVAKRGQDVALRCDPISGHVSLFWYQQALGQGPEFLTYFQNEAQLDKSGLPSDRFFAERPEGSVSTLKIQRTQQEDSAVYLCASSHPGGVGIDYGYTFGSGTRLTVV.

The chain carries TRBV29-1 and TRBJ2-2; 7 positions agree with TRBD1. This CDR3 contains 13 residues. J was trimmed by 2 bases and V by 7 bases; bases with no gene match: 4. Germline V gene lookup returns CDR1 SQVTM and CDR2 ANQGSEA. The CDR3 DNA is TGCAGCGCCTACAGGGGAAACACCGGGGAGCTGTTTTTT. It codes for CSAYRGNTGELFF.

Comments on this clonotype: The DNA is omitted, as the CDR3 cannot be located on it reliably, and the CDR3 follows TCRdb's listing. The gene calls are TRBV5-1 and TRBJ2-1; the DNA was not used to check the table's D call, TRBD1. 14 amino acids form the CDR3, both terminal residues included. Germline loops: CDR1 SGHRS, CDR2 YFSETQ. The CDR3 sequence: CASILGTGGNEQFF.

Concerning this clonotype: This may stem from a read error, because a much larger clone lies one nucleotide away. V gene TRBV5-1 combines with J gene TRBJ2-1; 7 nucleotides match TRBD1. Germline V lookup: CDR1 SGHRS, CDR2 YFSETQ. This CDR3 is 12 amino acids long. CDR3 in DNA: TGCGCCACCAGCTTCATACAGGGGGAGCAGTTCTTC. Translation: CATSFIQGEQFF.

V and J are TRBV27 and TRBJ2-3, with D perhaps TRBD2 (5 bases). Trimming took off 0 bases at V and 5 bases at J, with 6 bases between the two ends. In germline, CDR1 is MNHEY, CDR2 SMNVEV (reference sequence). The CDR3 has 13 amino acids. The CDR3: CASSLSREDTQYF. As DNA, the CDR3 is TGTGCCAGCAGTTTATCGAGGGAAGATACGCAGTATTTT.

The chain couples TRBV11-2 to TRBJ1-1, with D possibly being TRBD1 (5 bases). The CDR3 loop spans 14 amino acids. V was shortened by 5 bases and J by 0 bases, with 10 bases between the two germline ends. Germline loops: CDR1 SGHAT, CDR2 FQNNGV. The DNA of the CDR3 is TGTGCCAGCAGCCAGCGGGGCATGAACACTGAAGCTTTCTTT. Translated, it gives CASSQRGMNTEAFF.

The chain is built from TRBV4-2 and TRBJ2-1, with no clear D. V lost 2 bases, J lost 4 bases, and 9 bases lay in between. The CDR3 has 14 amino acids. Germline CDR1 LGHNA, CDR2 YNFKEQ. The CDR3 reads CASSQSRSYNEQFF. CDR3 DNA sequence: TGTGCCAGCAGCCAATCGAGGTCATACAATGAGCAGTTCTTC.

This clonotype was detected ten times or more. This chain connects TRBV12-3 or TRBV12-4 to TRBJ1-5; D gene ambiguous. The CDR3 is made up of 12 amino acids. V lost 3 bases to trimming and J lost 6 bases, with 6 bases between them. CDR3 protein: CASSFRSQPQHF. CDR3 bases: TGTGCCAGCAGTTTTCGAAGTCAGCCCCAGCATTTT.

This clonotype was observed many times. The rearrangement uses TRBV29-1 and TRBJ2-1, with D possibly being TRBD1 (5 bases). V shed 4 bases and J shed 4 bases, with 11 bases lying between them. The germline V gene encodes CDR1 SQVTM and CDR2 ANQGSEA. The CDR3 has 13 amino acids. CDR3 residues: CSVAQGRYNEQFF. CDR3 nucleotides: TGCAGCGTTGCCCAGGGTCGATACAATGAGCAGTTCTTC.

The chain combines TRBV7-9 with TRBJ1-1; no definite D call. Germline CDR1 is SEHNR and CDR2 is FQNEAQ (reference sequence). V was clipped by 5 bases and J by 0 bases, with 22 bases between them. The CDR3 length is 18 residues. The CDR3, as DNA: TGTGCCAGCAGCCCCCGTTTAGGAATAGAGGACCTGAACACTGAAGCTTTCTTT. Translated: CASSPRLGIEDLNTEAFF.

As concerns this clonotype: An end of the junction differs from the germline gene, which may be a read error. The chain links TRBV20-1 to TRBJ2-3, with D perhaps matching TRBD1 (6 bases). This CDR3 spans 13 amino acids. The V gene's germline CDR1 is DFQATT and CDR2 SNEGSKA (reference sequence). The DNA of the CDR3 is TGCAGTGCGCCACCAGGGGCCACAGATACGCGGTATTTT. This encodes CSAPPGATDTRYF.

Regarding this clonotype: This may be a read error, as it is one base from a much larger clone. This chain joins TRBV10-3 and TRBJ2-1; a weak D match, TRBD1 (5 bases). Germline V gene lookup returns CDR1 ENHRY and CDR2 SYGVKD. CDR3 length: 12 residues. The CDR3 DNA reads TGTGCCCAGGGCCAAAATAACAAGGAGCAGTTCTTC. It yields the protein CAQGQNNKEQFF.

This chain connects TRBV29-1 to TRBJ2-1; no clear D gene. V shed 2 bases and J shed 15 bases, with 14 bases lying between them. The CDR3 is 11 residues long. Germline lookup yields CDR1 SQVTM and CDR2 ANQGSEA. CDR3 amino acids: CSVEQASHGFF. Here the CDR3 DNA reads TGCAGCGTTGAACAGGCTAGTCATGGGTTCTTC.

In regard to this clonotype: A read error is possible here, since a much larger clone lies one base away. The rearrangement links TRBV7-9 to TRBJ2-5; 7 bases align to TRBD2. The DNA end is a closer match to TRBJ2-7, so the J assignment may be wrong. Per germline, CDR1 SEHNR and CDR2 FQNEAQ (reference sequence). CDR3 length equals 14 residues. CDR3 nucleotide sequence: TGTGCCAGCAGCGTAGCCAGCGGGAATAACGAGCAGTACTTC. Translation: CASSVASGNNEQYF.

The chain joins TRBV20-1 to TRBJ2-1; 9 nucleotides align to TRBD1. The CDR3 is made up of 14 amino acids. The trim removed 6 bases at V and 3 bases at J, leaving 6 bases unmatched. Germline V gene lookup returns CDR1 DFQATT and CDR2 SNEGSKA (reference sequence). Here the CDR3 reads CSAPGTGFYNEQFF. The CDR3, as DNA: TGCAGTGCCCCCGGGACAGGGTTCTACAATGAGCAGTTCTTC.

This clonotype was found a few times. The chain carries TRBV2 and TRBJ2-2; tentative D call: TRBD1 (6 bases). V was pared by 6 bases and J by 1 base, with 15 bases between. CDR1 and CDR2 (germline): SNHLY, FYNNEI. CDR3 length: 16 residues. The CDR3 region has the DNA TGTGCCAGCAGCAAGAGGGGGAGTAGGAACACCGGGGAGCTGTTTTTT. Amino acid sequence: CASSKRGSRNTGELFF.

This chain connects TRBV9 to TRBJ2-3; D not resolved. V was cut by 0 bases and J by 2 bases, with 13 bases left in between. This CDR3 comprises 16 residues. The germline V gene encodes CDR1 SGDLS and CDR2 YYNGEE. The CDR3, as DNA: TGTGCCAGCAGCGTAGGGTCCGCCAGAAACACAGATACGCAGTATTTT. Translation gives CASSVGSARNTDTQYF.

This clonotype came up many times. This rearrangement joins TRBV28 to TRBJ2-3; 7 nucleotides match TRBD1. The junction had 9 bases not matched to a gene; V was cut back by 3 bases and J by 6 bases. The germline V gene encodes CDR1 MDHEN and CDR2 SYDVKM. The CDR3 runs 15 residues. CDR3 residues: CASSLGRQGADTQYF. Written as DNA, the CDR3 is TGTGCCAGCAGTTTGGGACGACAGGGTGCGGATACGCAGTATTTT.

Turning to this clonotype: A much larger clone sits a single nucleotide away, making a read error possible. V usage is TRBV20-1 and J usage is TRBJ2-1; TRBD1 agrees at 7 bases. Looked up from germline, CDR1 is DFQATT and CDR2 is SNEGSKA (reference sequence). The CDR3 has 13 amino acids. J gave up 9 bases and V 5 bases, and 10 bases lay outside the gene matches. As DNA, the CDR3 is TGCAGTGCTGTCCGACAGGGCGTCGGTGAGCAGTTCTTC. This sequence encodes CSAVRQGVGEQFF.

Ten or more counts support this clonotype. The chain carries TRBV20-1 and TRBJ2-7, with D possibly TRBD2 on 5 matching bases. V was cut by 5 bases and J by 0 bases, with 17 bases left in between. The germline V gene has CDR1 DFQATT and CDR2 SNEGSKA (reference sequence). CDR3 size: 15 residues. CDR3: CSADSGSPLSYEQYF. The CDR3 DNA follows: TGCAGTGCTGATTCGGGGAGCCCCCTCTCCTACGAGCAGTACTTC.

The chain joins TRBV5-6 to TRBJ2-2; D is perhaps TRBD2 (5 bases). The length of the CDR3 is 14 residues. V was cut by 0 bases and J by 5 bases, with 8 bases left in between. Per germline, CDR1 SGHDT and CDR2 YYEEEE. The CDR3 DNA is TGTGCCAGCAGCTTGGAACGGGGAACCGGGGAGCTGTTTTTT. It codes for CASSLERGTGELFF.